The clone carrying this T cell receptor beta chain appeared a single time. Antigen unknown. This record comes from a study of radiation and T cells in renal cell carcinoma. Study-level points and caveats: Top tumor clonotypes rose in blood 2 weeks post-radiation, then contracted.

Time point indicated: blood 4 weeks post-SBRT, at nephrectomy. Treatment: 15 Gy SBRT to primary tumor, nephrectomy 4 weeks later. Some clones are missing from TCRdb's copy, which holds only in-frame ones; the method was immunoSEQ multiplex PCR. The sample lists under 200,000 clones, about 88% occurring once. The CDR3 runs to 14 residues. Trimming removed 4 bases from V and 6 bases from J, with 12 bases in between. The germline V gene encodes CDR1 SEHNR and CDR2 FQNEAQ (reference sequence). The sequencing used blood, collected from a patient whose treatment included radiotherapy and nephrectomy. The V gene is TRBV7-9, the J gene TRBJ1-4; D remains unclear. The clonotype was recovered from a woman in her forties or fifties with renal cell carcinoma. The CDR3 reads CASSSLVAHEKLFF. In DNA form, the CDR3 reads TGTGCCAGCAGCTCGTTGGTTGCTCATGAAAAACTGTTTTTT.